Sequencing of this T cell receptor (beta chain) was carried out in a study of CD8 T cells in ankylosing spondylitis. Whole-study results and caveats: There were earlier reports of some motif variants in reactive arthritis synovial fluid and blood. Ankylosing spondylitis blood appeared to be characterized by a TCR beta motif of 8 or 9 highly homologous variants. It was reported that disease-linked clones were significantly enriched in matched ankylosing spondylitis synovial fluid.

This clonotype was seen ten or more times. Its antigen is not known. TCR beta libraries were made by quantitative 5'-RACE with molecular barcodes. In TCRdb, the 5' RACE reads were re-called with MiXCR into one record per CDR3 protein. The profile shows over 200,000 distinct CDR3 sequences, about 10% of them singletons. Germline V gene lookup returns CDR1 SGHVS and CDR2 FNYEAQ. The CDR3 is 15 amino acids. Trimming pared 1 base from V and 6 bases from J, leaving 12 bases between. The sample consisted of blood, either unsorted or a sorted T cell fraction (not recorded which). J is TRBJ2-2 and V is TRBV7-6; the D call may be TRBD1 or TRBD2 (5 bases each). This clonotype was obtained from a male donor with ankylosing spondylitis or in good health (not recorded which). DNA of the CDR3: TGTGCCAGCAGCTTAGTGGCAGGGCGGGCCGGGGAGCTGTTTTTT. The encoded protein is CASSLVAGRAGELFF.